A single T cell receptor (beta chain) is shown here with its context. Its target is unknown. This sample stems from a study of CD8 T cells in Susac syndrome. Reverse transcription of about 0.45 to 1 ug RNA was carried out with random hexamers. Amplification of TCR beta CDR3 spanned 54 Vbeta and 13 Jbeta via immunoSEQ multiplex PCR. TCRdb re-derived calls from the immunoSEQ multiplex PCR reads in MiXCR, one entry per CDR3 protein. The sample carries a few hundred thousand distinct CDR3 sequences, about 95% recorded once. Broader study findings: By the study's own acknowledgment, its TCR sequencing and HLA analysis included relatively few individuals.

CDR3 size: 15 residues. Germline values: CDR1 SGHTA, CDR2 FQGTGA. Trimming shortened V by 5 bases and J by 3 bases, and 15 bases separated the two germline ends. The study used treatment-naive patients who had stable or active relapsing-remitting disease as multiple sclerosis controls. Negative isolation yielded CD4+ and CD8+ T cells, and FACS enriched TEMRA cells. This clonotype was obtained from a human donor with multiple sclerosis. The chain uses TRBV7-3 and TRBJ2-3; TRBD2 is a possible D gene (6 bases). Sequences were obtained from CD4+ T cells from PBMCs. Here the CDR3 reads CASSRGLGNTDTQYF. DNA for the CDR3: TGTGCCAGCAGCCGGGGACTCGGGAATACAGATACGCAGTATTTT.